One and the same sample provided the 30 T cell receptor beta chains below, sequenced in a study of blood T cell repertoires in COVID-19. Clones were read by immunoSEQ multiplex PCR, and TCRdb kept only the in-frame ones, dropping some. Among under 300,000 clones listed, about 79% were seen once. Material: peripheral blood. These receptors all come from a woman between 40 and 50 years old who had recovered from COVID-19.

The chain joins TRBV7-2 to TRBJ2-1, with 7 bases lining up with TRBD1. Per the germline V gene, CDR1 is SGHTA and CDR2 is FQGNSA. The CDR3 sequence is 14 residues long. V shed 5 bases and J 5 bases; nucleotides not matched to a gene: 6. The CDR3 sequence is CASSKGQRNNEQFF. DNA for the CDR3: TGTGCCAGCAGCAAGGGACAGCGAAACAATGAGCAGTTCTTC.

The chain joins TRBV9 to TRBJ2-3, with D tentatively TRBD2 (5 bases). Trimming took off 0 bases at V and 2 bases at J, with 16 bases between the two ends. Germline V gene lookup returns CDR1 SGDLS and CDR2 YYNGEE. The length of the CDR3 is 17 residues. CDR3 amino acids: CASSVGVGSRVTDTQYF. CDR3 in DNA: TGTGCCAGCAGCGTAGGAGTAGGGAGTAGGGTCACAGATACGCAGTATTTT.

The chain recombines TRBV19 with TRBJ2-1; 9 positions match TRBD2. Germline V lookup: CDR1 LNHDA, CDR2 SQIVND (reference sequence). Trimming took 7 bases from V and 10 from J; bases not matched to a gene: 17. The CDR3 loop spans 16 amino acids. This CDR3 is CASILSGGGGAREQFF. As DNA, the CDR3 is TGTGCCAGTATCCTCTCCGGCGGCGGGGGGGCCAGGGAGCAGTTCTTC.

The chain carries TRBV4-3 and TRBJ1-1; no clear D. Germline CDR1 and CDR2: LGHNA and YSLEER. The CDR3 sequence is 18 residues long. Trimming stripped 2 bases from V and 0 bases from J, with 19 bases between. The CDR3 spells CASSQSAIIIGMNTEAFF. The CDR3 nucleotides are TGCGCCAGCAGCCAATCGGCAATCATTATCGGGATGAACACTGAAGCTTTCTTT.

The chain recombines TRBV19 with TRBJ2-1; 10 nucleotides align to TRBD2. Per germline, CDR1 LNHDA and CDR2 SQIVND (reference sequence). This CDR3 is built from 17 residues. J was trimmed by 0 bases and V by 6 bases; bases with no gene match: 8. The CDR3 region has the DNA TGTGCCAGTAGGGACACTAGCGGGGCCGACTCCTACAATGAGCAGTTCTTC. Protein sequence: CASRDTSGADSYNEQFF. The full variable domain, with the rest looked up from reference TRBV19 and TRBJ2-1, is DGGITQSPKYLFRKEGQNVTLSCEQNLNHDAMYWYRQDPGQGLRLIYYSQIVNDFQKGDIAEGYSVSREKKESFPLTVTSAQKNPTAFYLCASRDTSGADSYNEQFFGPGTRLTVL.

In nucleotides, the CDR3 is TGTGCCAGCAGCTTAGGACAGCCTAACTATGGCTACACCTTC. It yields the protein CASSLGQPNYGYTF. The rearrangement links TRBV7-9 to TRBJ1-2; D perhaps matches TRBD1 (5 bases). This CDR3 spans 14 amino acids. Germline V gene lookup returns CDR1 SEHNR and CDR2 FQNEAQ (reference sequence). V was shortened by 1 base and J by 0 bases, with 6 bases between the two germline ends.

The V call is TRBV10-3, the J call TRBJ2-3; 11 bases are shared with TRBD2. This CDR3 contains 16 residues. V dropped 4 bases and J dropped 2; count of bases not matched to a gene: 5. Germline CDR1 reads ENHRY; CDR2 reads SYGVKD. The chain's CDR3 is CAISGLSGGATDTQYF. The CDR3 DNA reads TGTGCCATCAGTGGCCTTAGCGGGGGGGCCACAGATACGCAGTATTTT.

This clone was observed a single time. The V gene is TRBV7-9, the J gene TRBJ1-5; maybe TRBD1 (5 bases). V gave up 2 bases and J gave up 1 base, with 9 bases separating them. The CDR3 contains 15 residues. The germline V gene encodes CDR1 SEHNR and CDR2 FQNEAQ (reference sequence). CDR3 in DNA: TGTGCCAGCAGCTTAAGCGGGGCAAGCAATCAGCCCCAGCATTTT. Translating gives CASSLSGASNQPQHF.

This clone was recorded only once. V usage is TRBV6-6 and J usage is TRBJ1-5; 8 bases align to TRBD1. Looked up from germline, CDR1 is MNHNY and CDR2 is SVGAGI (reference sequence). The CDR3 is 16 residues long. V was pared by 2 bases and J by 6 bases, with 9 bases of the junction left unmatched. The CDR3 region is CASSYPPDRGGQPQHF. As DNA, the CDR3 is TGTGCCAGCAGTTACCCTCCCGACAGGGGCGGTCAGCCCCAGCATTTT.

The V call is TRBV28, the J call TRBJ1-1; perhaps TRBD1 as D (6 bases). With 5 bases removed from V and 7 bases from J, the gap between germline ends came to 17 bases. Germline CDR1 reads MDHEN; CDR2 reads SYDVKM. The CDR3 extends over 14 amino acids. The DNA for the CDR3 is TGTGCCAGCAGTCGCATCCCCGAGACAGGTGAAGCTTTCTTT. This encodes CASSRIPETGEAFF.

The CDR3 nucleotides read TGTGCCTCTCAGGGGGGCCTAGACTATGGCTACACCTTC. It codes for CASQGGLDYGYTF. The J gene is TRBJ1-2, the V gene TRBV9, with 7 bases aligning to TRBD1. The length of the CDR3 is 13 residues. V was clipped by 10 bases and J by 3 bases; unmatched bases: 9. Germline V gene lookup returns CDR1 SGDLS and CDR2 YYNGEE. Complete variable domain (other parts from reference TRBV9 and TRBJ1-2): DSGVTQTPKHLITATGQRVTLRCSPRSGDLSVYWYQQSLDQGLQFLIQYYNGEERAKGNILERFSAQQFPDLHSELNLSSLELGDSALYFCASQGGLDYGYTFGSGTRLTVV.

The V call is TRBV5-1, the J call TRBJ1-1, with TRBD1 matching 7 bases. The germline CDR1 and CDR2 sequences are SGHRS and YFSETQ. The CDR3 covers 14 residues. After removal of 1 base from V and 4 bases from J, the junction contained 4 bases not matched to a gene. CDR3 loop: CASSLQGGITEAFF. The CDR3 region has the DNA TGCGCCAGCAGCTTGCAGGGGGGCATCACTGAAGCTTTCTTT.

This clone is a singleton in its sample. This sequence joins TRBV7-9 and TRBJ1-2; 7 nucleotides agree with TRBD1. CDR3 length: 15 amino acids. Germline V gene lookup returns CDR1 SEHNR and CDR2 FQNEAQ (reference sequence). V was pared by 5 bases and J by 5 bases, with 11 bases of the junction left unmatched. CDR3 amino acids: CASSTQGGAGYGYTF. CDR3 nucleotides: TGTGCCAGCAGCACACAAGGGGGCGCAGGGTATGGCTACACCTTC.

The J gene is TRBJ2-1, the V gene TRBV10-3, with 10 positions matching TRBD2. The CDR3 length is 15 residues. V shed 10 bases and J 5 bases; nucleotides not matched to a gene: 11. Looked up from germline, CDR1 is ENHRY and CDR2 is SYGVKD. The CDR3: CATVKERGGDNEQFF. The CDR3 region has the DNA TGTGCCACTGTTAAAGAGCGGGGGGGAGACAATGAGCAGTTCTTC.

The chain joins TRBV2 to TRBJ1-1; 7 bases are a match to TRBD1. The CDR3 is 14 residues long. Germline V gives CDR1 SNHLY, CDR2 FYNNEI. Germline trimming cut 1 base from V and 6 bases from J; bases unmatched to any gene: 5. CDR3 loop: CASSEDEGAPEAFF. CDR3 nucleotides: TGTGCCAGCAGTGAAGACGAGGGGGCGCCTGAAGCTTTCTTT.

The V call is TRBV18, the J call TRBJ2-7; D possibly corresponds to TRBD2 (6 bases). This CDR3 comprises 15 residues. Trimming left V 3 bases short and J 2 bases short, with 14 bases between. The V gene's germline CDR1 is KGHSH and CDR2 LQKENI. CDR3 coding DNA: TGTGCCAGCTCACCTACAGGAGGGTTGGCCTACGAGCAGTACTTC. It codes for CASSPTGGLAYEQYF. Filled out from reference TRBV18 and TRBJ2-7, the complete variable domain reads NAGVMQNPRHLVRRRGQEARLRCSPMKGHSHVYWYRQLPEEGLKFMVYLQKENIIDESGMPKERFSAEFPKEGPSILRIQQVVRGDSAAYFCASSPTGGLAYEQYFGPGTRLTVT.

The chain recombines TRBV28 with TRBJ1-2; D might be TRBD1 (5 bases). V lost 1 base, J lost 8 bases, and 20 bases lay in between. The CDR3 is made up of 16 amino acids. The germline V gene has CDR1 MDHEN and CDR2 SYDVKM. In DNA, the CDR3 is TGTGCCAGCAGTTTATTGGGGCAGGTGGAGATCGACGGCTACACCTTC. Its protein is CASSLLGQVEIDGYTF.

The J gene is TRBJ1-1, the V gene TRBV7-9, with D hard to call. The germline V gene encodes CDR1 SEHNR and CDR2 FQNEAQ (reference sequence). V lost 5 bases to trimming and J lost 7 bases, with 11 bases between them. The CDR3 covers 12 residues. In DNA form, the CDR3 reads TGTGCCAGCAGCATGGAGTATGGTGAAGCTTTCTTT. Residues: CASSMEYGEAFF.

The chain couples TRBV3-1 (or the pseudogene TRBV3-2) to TRBJ1-5; TRBD1 aligns across 10 bases. V trimming: 4 bases; J trimming: 5 bases; junction bases outside the gene matches: 2. Germline loops: CDR1 LGHDT, CDR2 YNNKEL (reference sequence). The CDR3 runs 14 residues. The CDR3 region has the DNA TGTGCCAGCAGCCCGGGACAGGGGCATCAGCCCCAGCATTTT. Translated, it gives CASSPGQGHQPQHF.

The chain uses TRBV20-1 and TRBJ2-1; the D is unclear. This CDR3 has 10 amino acids. V was pared by 5 bases and J by 6 bases, with 5 bases between. Germline V gene lookup returns CDR1 DFQATT and CDR2 SNEGSKA (reference sequence). This chain's CDR3 is CSALGNEQFF. The CDR3 DNA sequence: TGCAGTGCTCTCGGCAATGAGCAGTTCTTC.

This sequence joins TRBV18 and TRBJ1-2, with 7 bases that match TRBD1. Germline V gene lookup returns CDR1 KGHSH and CDR2 LQKENI. V was clipped by 2 bases and J by 5 bases; unmatched bases: 8. The CDR3 totals 15 residues. For the CDR3, the DNA is TGTGCCAGCTCACCAGGGACAGACCAAATGTATGGCTACACCTTC. It codes for CASSPGTDQMYGYTF. The full variable domain, completed using reference TRBV18 and TRBJ1-2, is NAGVMQNPRHLVRRRGQEARLRCSPMKGHSHVYWYRQLPEEGLKFMVYLQKENIIDESGMPKERFSAEFPKEGPSILRIQQVVRGDSAAYFCASSPGTDQMYGYTFGSGTRLTVV.

V gene TRBV7-8 combines with J gene TRBJ1-3; D is undetermined. This CDR3 spans 18 amino acids. The germline V gene has CDR1 SGHVS and CDR2 FQNEAQ. The V end was cut by 1 base, the J end by 0 bases, with 16 bases between. CDR3 nucleotides: TGTGCCAGCAGCTTAGGATGGGCGCCGGCCAGCTCTGGAAACACCATATATTTT. Its translation: CASSLGWAPASSGNTIYF.

In its sample, this clone was seen once. The chain links TRBV15 to TRBJ1-4, with no clear D. CDR3 size: 17 residues. Looked up from germline, CDR1 is LNHNV and CDR2 is YYDKDF (reference sequence). V gave up 1 base and J gave up 5 bases, with 17 bases separating them. The CDR3: CATSRARPRYLNEKLFF. CDR3 in DNA: TGTGCCACCAGCAGAGCTCGCCCGAGGTACCTCAATGAAAAACTGTTTTTT.

The chain is built from TRBV7-9 and TRBJ1-1; D remains unclear. Germline lookup yields CDR1 SEHNR and CDR2 FQNEAQ (reference sequence). The CDR3 runs 12 residues. Trimming removed 5 bases at V and 7 bases at J, with 11 bases between. The CDR3 region is CASSLQFIEAFF. Here the CDR3 DNA reads TGTGCCAGCAGCCTACAGTTTATTGAAGCTTTCTTT.

The chain joins TRBV28 to TRBJ1-5, with 8 bases identical to TRBD1. Germline loops: CDR1 MDHEN, CDR2 SYDVKM. The CDR3 spans 15 residues. J was trimmed by 7 bases and V by 3 bases; bases with no gene match: 8. The CDR3 is CASSFLTGVEQPQHF. The CDR3 coding sequence is TGTGCCAGCAGTTTTTTGACAGGGGTGGAGCAGCCCCAGCATTTT.

The chain combines TRBV7-2 with TRBJ2-1; the match to TRBD2 covers 8 bases. V was clipped by 3 bases and J by 4 bases; unmatched bases: 8. The germline V gene encodes CDR1 SGHTA and CDR2 FQGNSA. The CDR3 extends over 16 amino acids. DNA for the CDR3: TGTGCCAGCAGCTTGGGCGGGGGGCTGCCATACAATGAGCAGTTCTTC. As protein: CASSLGGGLPYNEQFF.

This clone was detected only a few times. The chain uses TRBV19 and TRBJ1-5; D is undetermined. This CDR3 spans 16 amino acids. From germline, CDR1 is LNHDA and CDR2 SQIVND (reference sequence). With 4 bases removed from V and 2 bases from J, the gap between germline ends came to 15 bases. The CDR3 loop is CASSTGFRSGNQPQHF. CDR3 coding DNA: TGTGCCAGTAGTACCGGGTTCCGCTCGGGCAATCAGCCCCAGCATTTT.

The chain combines TRBV4-3 with TRBJ1-2; the match to TRBD1 covers 7 bases. Germline CDR1 LGHNA, CDR2 YSLEER. The CDR3 contains 14 residues. The junction had 4 bases not matched to a gene; V was cut back by 0 bases and J by 6 bases. The CDR3 is CASSQERQGDGYTF. For the CDR3, the DNA is TGCGCCAGCAGCCAAGAAAGGCAGGGGGATGGCTACACCTTC.

This chain links TRBV7-6 with TRBJ2-1, with a weak D call TRBD2 (6 bases). From germline, CDR1 is SGHVS and CDR2 FNYEAQ. The CDR3 has 17 residues. Trimming removed 7 bases at V and 1 base at J, with 20 bases between. CDR3 in amino acids: CASTPVGRGWSYNEQFF. Written as DNA, the CDR3 is TGTGCCAGCACCCCGGTCGGACGGGGGTGGTCCTACAATGAGCAGTTCTTC.

This chain joins TRBV12-3 or TRBV12-4 and TRBJ1-4, with D possibly matching TRBD1 (6 bases). Between the trimmed V and J ends, which lost 1 base and 8 bases, there was a span of 8 bases. This CDR3 has 13 residues. CDR3: CASSLGGGEKLFF. The CDR3 coding sequence is TGTGCCAGCAGTTTAGGGGGGGGCGAAAAACTGTTTTTT.